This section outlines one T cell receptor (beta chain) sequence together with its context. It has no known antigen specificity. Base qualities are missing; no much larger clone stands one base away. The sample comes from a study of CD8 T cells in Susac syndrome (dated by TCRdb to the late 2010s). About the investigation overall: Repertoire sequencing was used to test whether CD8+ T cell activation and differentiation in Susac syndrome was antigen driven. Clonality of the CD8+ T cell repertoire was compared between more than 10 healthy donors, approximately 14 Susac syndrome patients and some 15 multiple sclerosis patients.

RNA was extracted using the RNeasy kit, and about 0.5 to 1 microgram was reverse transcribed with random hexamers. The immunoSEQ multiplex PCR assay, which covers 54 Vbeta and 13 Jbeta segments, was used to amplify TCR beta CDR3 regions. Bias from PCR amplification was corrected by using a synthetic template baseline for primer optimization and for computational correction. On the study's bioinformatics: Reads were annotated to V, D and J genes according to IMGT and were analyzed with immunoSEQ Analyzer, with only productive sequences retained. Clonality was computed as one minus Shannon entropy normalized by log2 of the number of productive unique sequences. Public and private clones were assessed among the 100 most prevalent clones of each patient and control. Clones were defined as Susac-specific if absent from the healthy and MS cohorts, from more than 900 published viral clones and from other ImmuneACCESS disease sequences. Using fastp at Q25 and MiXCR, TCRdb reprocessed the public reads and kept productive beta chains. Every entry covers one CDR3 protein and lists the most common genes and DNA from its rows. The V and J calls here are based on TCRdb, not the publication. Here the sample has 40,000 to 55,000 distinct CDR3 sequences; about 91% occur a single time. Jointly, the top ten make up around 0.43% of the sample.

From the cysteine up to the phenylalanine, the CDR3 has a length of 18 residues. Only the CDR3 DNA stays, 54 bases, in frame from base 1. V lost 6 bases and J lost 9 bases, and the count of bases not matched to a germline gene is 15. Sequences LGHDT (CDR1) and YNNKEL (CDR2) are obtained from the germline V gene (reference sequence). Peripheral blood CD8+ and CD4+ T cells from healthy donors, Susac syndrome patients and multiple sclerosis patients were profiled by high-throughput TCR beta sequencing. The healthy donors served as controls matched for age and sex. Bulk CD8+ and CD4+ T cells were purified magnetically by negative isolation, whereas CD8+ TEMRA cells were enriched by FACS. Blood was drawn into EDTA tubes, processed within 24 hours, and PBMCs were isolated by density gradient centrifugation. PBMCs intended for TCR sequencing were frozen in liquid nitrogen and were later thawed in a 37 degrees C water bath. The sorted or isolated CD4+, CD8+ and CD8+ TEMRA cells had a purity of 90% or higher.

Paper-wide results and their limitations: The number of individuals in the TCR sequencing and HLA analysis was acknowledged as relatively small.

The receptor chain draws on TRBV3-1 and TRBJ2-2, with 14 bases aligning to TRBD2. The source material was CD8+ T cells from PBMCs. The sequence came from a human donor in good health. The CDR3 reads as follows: CASSRSGLAGVDARELFF. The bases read TGTGCCAGCAGTCGTTCGGGACTAGCGGGAGTTGATGCGCGGGAGCTGTTTTTT. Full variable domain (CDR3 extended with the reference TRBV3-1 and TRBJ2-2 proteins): DTAVSQTPKYLVTQMGNDKSIKCEQNLGHDTMYWYKQDSKKFLKIMFSYNNKELIINETVPNRFSPKSPDKAHLNLHINSLELGDSAVYFCASSRSGLAGVDARELFFGEGSRLTVL.